A selection of T cell receptor beta chains follows, all from one sample in a study of siplizumab effects on memory and regulatory T cells. Sequencing used immunoSEQ multiplex PCR; TCRdb keeps in-frame clones, though not all of them. The data contain 70,000 or so clones, over 75% of them singletons. Material for sequencing was Tregs sorted from blood. Receptors originate from a human donor in good health. Both conserved end residues are part of each CDR3. The D gene is left open where the match is weak. A clone size is listed for some rows: how often the clone was seen (once, few, many), or a class if it is expanded.

CASSPRGEDPQETQYF	TGTGCCAGCAGCCCAAGGGGGGAGGACCCCCAAGAGACCCAGTACTTC	TRBJ2-5	TRBV9	.	.
CASSLTGNYGYTF	TGTGCCAGCAGTTTGACAGGGAACTATGGCTACACCTTC	TRBJ1-2	TRBV28	once	TRBD1
CASSRQGATEAFF	TGTGCCAGCTCACGACAGGGGGCGACTGAAGCTTTCTTT	TRBJ1-1	TRBV18	.	TRBD1
CASSPPGAKLNYNEQFF	TGTGCCAGCTCACCACCCGGCGCAAAACTCAATTACAATGAGCAGTTCTTC	TRBJ2-1	TRBV18	once	.
CASSLALGVGGYEQYF	TGTGCCAGCAGCTTAGCCCTTGGGGTGGGCGGCTACGAGCAGTACTTC	TRBJ2-7	TRBV7-2	.	.
CASSLTGNQPQHF	TGTGCCAGCAGCCTGACAGGGAATCAGCCCCAGCATTTT	TRBJ1-5	TRBV7-9	.	TRBD1
CASSPRLRAPNTEAFF	TGCGCCAGCAGCCCAAGACTCAGGGCCCCGAACACTGAAGCTTTCTTT	TRBJ1-1	TRBV4-1	.	.
CASSTGTESDGYTF	TGTGCCAGCAGCACGGGGACAGAGTCGGATGGCTACACCTTC	TRBJ1-2	TRBV5-5	.	TRBD1
CASSFPGRNSPLHF	TGTGCCAGCAGTTTCCCGGGGCGTAATTCACCCCTCCACTTT	TRBJ1-6	TRBV28	.	.
CASSIRGQDNQPQHF	TGTGCCAGTAGTATTCGGGGACAGGACAATCAGCCCCAGCATTTT	TRBJ1-5	TRBV19	few	TRBD1
CASSLAGGYGGYTF	TGTGCCAGCAGCTTAGCCGGGGGATACGGGGGCTACACCTTC	TRBJ1-2	TRBV7-9	.	.
CASSTPIGPYEQYF	TGTGCCAGTAGTACCCCTATAGGGCCCTACGAGCAGTACTTC	TRBJ2-7	TRBV19	.	.
CATAESSYNEQFF	TGTGCCACCGCGGAGAGCTCCTACAATGAGCAGTTCTTC	TRBJ2-1	TRBV19	.	.
CASSYLGTSGRVNEQFF	TGTGCCAGCAGCTACCTAGGGACTAGCGGGAGAGTCAATGAGCAGTTCTTC	TRBJ2-1	TRBV7-9	.	TRBD2
CASSRRDNEQFF	TGTGCCAGTAGTCGGCGGGACAATGAGCAGTTCTTC	TRBJ2-1	TRBV19	.	.
CAISEAGGSTEAFF	TGTGCCATCAGTGAGGCAGGGGGAAGCACTGAAGCTTTCTTT	TRBJ1-1	TRBV10-3	.	TRBD1
CASSLQPGQGYEKLFF	TGCGCCAGCAGCCTTCAACCGGGACAGGGGTATGAAAAACTGTTTTTT	TRBJ1-4	TRBV4-3	.	TRBD1
CATSRGESLGPEAFF	TGTGCCACCAGCAGAGGGGAATCGCTGGGCCCTGAAGCTTTCTTT	TRBJ1-1	TRBV15	.	.
CASSQDEWVYTGELFF	TGTGCCAGCAGCCAAGACGAGTGGGTTTACACCGGGGAGCTGTTTTTT	TRBJ2-2	TRBV4-2	.	.
CASSMGTRQETQYF	TGTGCCAGTAGTATGGGAACACGTCAAGAGACCCAGTACTTC	TRBJ2-5	TRBV19	.	.
CASSPQAVGFITEAFF	TGTGCCAGCAGCCCACAGGCCGTGGGGTTTATCACTGAAGCTTTCTTT	TRBJ1-1	TRBV11-3	.	.